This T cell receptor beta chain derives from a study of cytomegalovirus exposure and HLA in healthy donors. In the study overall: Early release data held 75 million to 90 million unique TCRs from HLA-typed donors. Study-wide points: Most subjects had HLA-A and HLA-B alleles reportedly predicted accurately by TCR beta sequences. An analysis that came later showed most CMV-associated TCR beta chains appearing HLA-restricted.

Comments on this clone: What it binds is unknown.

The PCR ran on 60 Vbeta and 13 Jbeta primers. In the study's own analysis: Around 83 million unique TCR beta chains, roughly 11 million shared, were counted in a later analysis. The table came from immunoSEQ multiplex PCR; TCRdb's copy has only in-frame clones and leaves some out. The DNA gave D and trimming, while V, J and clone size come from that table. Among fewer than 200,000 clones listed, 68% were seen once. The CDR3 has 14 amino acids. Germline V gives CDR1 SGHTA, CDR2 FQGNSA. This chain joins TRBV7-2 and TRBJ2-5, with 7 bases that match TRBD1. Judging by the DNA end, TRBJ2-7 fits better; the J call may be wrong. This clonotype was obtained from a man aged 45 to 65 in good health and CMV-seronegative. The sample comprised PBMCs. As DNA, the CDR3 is TGTGCCAGCAGCTCACCGCAGACAGGGAACGAGCAGTACTTC. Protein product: CASSSPQTGNEQYF.